Reported below is one TCR beta chain. Antigen unknown. The data were obtained in a study of cytomegalovirus exposure and HLA in healthy donors. V was trimmed by 4 bases and J by 4 bases, leaving 23 bases between them. The germline CDR1 and CDR2 sequences are SGHVS and FNYEAQ. CDR3 size: 17 residues. Findings and caveats of the study: Per published reports, the classifier diagnosed cytomegalovirus status with high specificity and sensitivity. The study labeled about 160 TCR beta chains cytomegalovirus-associated.

13 Jbeta primers and 60 Vbeta primers were used for the PCR. Sequencing was performed with immunoSEQ multiplex PCR; in TCRdb, only in-frame clones are kept and a portion is missing. This table has about 120,000 clones, approximately 80% appearing once. This chain connects TRBV7-6 to TRBJ2-7; perhaps TRBD2 as D (6 bases). This receptor was identified in a female donor in good health and CMV-seropositive. The specimen was PBMCs. CDR3 amino acids: CASSSRTRGSSPYEQYF. CDR3 nucleotide sequence: TGTGCCAGCAGCTCCCGCACCCGGGGGTCCTCCCCTTACGAGCAGTACTTC.